These T cell receptor beta chains were read from a single sample in a study of response to subunit inactivated influenza vaccine. TCRdb called the RT-PCR reads again in MiXCR, with one record for every CDR3 protein. The data contain about 800,000 distinct CDR3 sequences, around 21% of them seen just once; the ten biggest clones take up roughly 10%. Specimen: PBMCs from blood, collected roughly 5 days after vaccination. Source of these receptors: a man between 45 and 60 years old who received an inactivated influenza vaccine. The CDR3 runs from the conserved cysteine through the conserved F or W. Each record gives: J gene, CDR3 length, V gene, CDR3 protein.

TRBJ1-6 | 13 | TRBV15 | CATSRDRLENLHF
TRBJ2-2 | 14 | TRBV29-1 | CSVGTGRVAGELFF
TRBJ2-1 | 15 | TRBV15 | CATSRDRREGREQFF
TRBJ2-5 | 14 | TRBV5-1 | CASTMGGIQETQYF
TRBJ1-4 | 14 | TRBV5-5 | CASSPDVKGEKLFF
TRBJ2-2 | 15 | TRBV19 | CVSSTSAPSPGELFF
TRBJ2-7 | 15 | TRBV27 | CASSLTGGAVYEQYF
TRBJ1-4 | 13 | TRBV12-3/TRBV12-4 | CASSLTRGEKLFF
TRBJ2-1 | 17 | TRBV6-2/TRBV6-3 | CASSYSLWTSSYNEQFF
TRBJ2-7 | 15 | TRBV7-3 | CASSLTGGEGYEQYF
TRBJ2-6 | 16 | TRBV10-3 | CAAGDIRLSGANVLTF
TRBJ1-5 | 17 | TRBV12-3/TRBV12-4 | CASSLATGTYSNQPQHF
TRBJ2-1 | 15 | TRBV28 | CASRPGTSEVNEQFF
TRBJ2-7 | 17 | TRBV24-1 | CATSASGQGALSYEQYF
TRBJ2-3 | 12 | TRBV6-2/TRBV6-3 | CASSYATDTQYF
TRBJ2-2 | 18 | TRBV11-2 | CASSLERGGYGWTGELFF
TRBJ2-7 | 14 | TRBV7-8 | CASSLTGQGNEQYF
TRBJ2-7 | 14 | TRBV7-2 | CASSLSGWPYEQYF
TRBJ2-3 | 12 | TRBV20-1 | CSARLTVDTQYF
TRBJ2-7 | 15 | TRBV9 | CASSVDGQGLDEQYF
TRBJ2-7 | 14 | TRBV7-2 | CASSRGAEYYEQYF
TRBJ2-3 | 14 | TRBV5-6 | CASSLGAGVDTQYF
TRBJ2-3 | 15 | TRBV7-6 | CASSTQGVITDTQYF
TRBJ1-5 | 16 | TRBV4-2 | CASAPTVGDSNQPQHF
TRBJ2-6 | 16 | TRBV6-5 | CASSYSTGAGANVLTF
TRBJ1-5 | 15 | TRBV27 | CASSEYSPSNQPQHF
TRBJ2-3 | 14 | TRBV5-1 | CASSLGQGEDTQYF
TRBJ1-4 | 14 | TRBV12-3/TRBV12-4 | CASSIQGRNEKLFF
TRBJ2-1 | 15 | TRBV27 | CASSPAGQPYNEQFF
TRBJ2-7 | 13 | TRBV6-2/TRBV6-3 | CASSYSRGSEQYF
TRBJ2-3 | 15 | TRBV12-3/TRBV12-4 | CASTWVAGGGSGYYF
TRBJ2-1 | 14 | TRBV4-2 | CASSQDRQYNEQFF
TRBJ1-5 | 14 | TRBV28 | CASSPHGGNQPQHF
TRBJ2-2 | 14 | TRBV12-3/TRBV12-4 | CASSLFRASGELFF
TRBJ1-4 | 14 | TRBV6-5 | CASSSGQGHEKLFF
TRBJ2-1 | 11 | TRBV5-1 | CASREYNEQFF
TRBJ2-1 | 16 | TRBV19 | CASCPLAGSSYNEQFF